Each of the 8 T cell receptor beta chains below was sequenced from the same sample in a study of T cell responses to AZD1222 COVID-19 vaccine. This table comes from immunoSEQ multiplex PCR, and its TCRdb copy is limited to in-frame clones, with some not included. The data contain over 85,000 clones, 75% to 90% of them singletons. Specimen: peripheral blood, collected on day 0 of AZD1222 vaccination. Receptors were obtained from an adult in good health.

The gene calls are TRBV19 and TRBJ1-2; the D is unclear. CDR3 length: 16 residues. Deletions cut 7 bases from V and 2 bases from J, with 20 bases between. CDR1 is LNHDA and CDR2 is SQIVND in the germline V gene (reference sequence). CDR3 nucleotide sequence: TGTGCCAGTACGCCAGAGGGAGGTAGGACGAACTATGGCTACACCTTC. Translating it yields CASTPEGGRTNYGYTF.

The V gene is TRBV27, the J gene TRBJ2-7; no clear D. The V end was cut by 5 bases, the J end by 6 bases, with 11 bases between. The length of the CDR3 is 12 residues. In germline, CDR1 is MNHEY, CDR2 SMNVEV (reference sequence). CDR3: CASSPYKGEQYF. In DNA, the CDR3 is TGTGCCAGCAGTCCTTACAAGGGCGAGCAGTACTTC.

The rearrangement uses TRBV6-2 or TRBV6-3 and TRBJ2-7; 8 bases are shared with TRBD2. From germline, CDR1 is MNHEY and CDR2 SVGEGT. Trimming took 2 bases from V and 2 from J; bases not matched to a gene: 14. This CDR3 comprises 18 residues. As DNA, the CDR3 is TGTGCCAGCAGTTACCCCGGGAGCGGGAGAGGACCCACCTACGAGCAGTACTTC. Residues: CASSYPGSGRGPTYEQYF.

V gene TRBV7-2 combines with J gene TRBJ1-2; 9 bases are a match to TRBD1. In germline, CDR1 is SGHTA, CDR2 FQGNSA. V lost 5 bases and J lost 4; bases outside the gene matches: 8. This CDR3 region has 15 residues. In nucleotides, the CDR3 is TGTGCCAGCAGCCCCTCCCCGGGACAGGGCTATGGCTACACCTTC. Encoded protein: CASSPSPGQGYGYTF.

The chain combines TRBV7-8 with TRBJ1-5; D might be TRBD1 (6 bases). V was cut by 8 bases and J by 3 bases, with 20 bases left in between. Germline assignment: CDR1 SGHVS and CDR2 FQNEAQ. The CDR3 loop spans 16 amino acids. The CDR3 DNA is TGTGCCAGCGGTAAAGGTCAGGGGAACATCAATCAGCCCCAGCATTTT. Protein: CASGKGQGNINQPQHF.

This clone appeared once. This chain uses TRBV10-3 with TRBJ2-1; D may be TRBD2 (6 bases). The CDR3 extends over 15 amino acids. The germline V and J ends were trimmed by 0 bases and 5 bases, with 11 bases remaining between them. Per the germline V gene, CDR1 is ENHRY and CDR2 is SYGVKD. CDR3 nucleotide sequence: TGTGCCATCAGTGAGTCAGCGGGCGGCGACAATGAGCAGTTCTTC. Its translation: CAISESAGGDNEQFF.

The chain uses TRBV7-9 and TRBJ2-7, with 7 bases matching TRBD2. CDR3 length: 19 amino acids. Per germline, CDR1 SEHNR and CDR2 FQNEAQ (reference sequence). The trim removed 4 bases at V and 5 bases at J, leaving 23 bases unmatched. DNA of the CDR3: TGTGCCAGCAGCTGGCCAGCGGGAAGCTCCCCTCCGGATAGAAACGAGCAGTACTTC. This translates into CASSWPAGSSPPDRNEQYF.

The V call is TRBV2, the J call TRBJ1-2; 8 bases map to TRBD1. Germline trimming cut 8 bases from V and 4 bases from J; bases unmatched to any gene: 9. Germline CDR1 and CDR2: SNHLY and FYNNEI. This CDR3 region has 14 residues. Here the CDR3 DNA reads TGTGCCAGCGCAAAGACAGGGGTCCCCTATGGCTACACCTTC. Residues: CASAKTGVPYGYTF.